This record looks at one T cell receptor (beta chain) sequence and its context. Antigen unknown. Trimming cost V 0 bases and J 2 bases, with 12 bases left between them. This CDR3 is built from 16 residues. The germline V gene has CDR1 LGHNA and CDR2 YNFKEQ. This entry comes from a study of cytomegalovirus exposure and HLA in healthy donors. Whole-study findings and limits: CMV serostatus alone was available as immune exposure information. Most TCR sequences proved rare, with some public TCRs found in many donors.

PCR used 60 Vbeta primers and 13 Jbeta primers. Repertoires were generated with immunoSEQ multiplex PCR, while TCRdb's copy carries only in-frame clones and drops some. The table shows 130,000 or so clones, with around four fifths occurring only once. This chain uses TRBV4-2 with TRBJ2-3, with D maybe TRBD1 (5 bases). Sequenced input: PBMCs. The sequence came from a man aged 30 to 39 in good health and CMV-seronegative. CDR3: CASSQDWSRATDTQYF. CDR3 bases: TGTGCCAGCAGCCAAGACTGGTCCAGGGCCACAGATACGCAGTATTTT.